The rows below give T cell receptor beta chains drawn from one sample of a study of OX40 agonist ivuxolimab in advanced cancers. Assay: immunoSEQ multiplex PCR; the TCRdb copy retains only in-frame clones and omits some. The data hold about 39,000 clones, with 92% observed a single time. Sequenced material: CD4+ or CD8+ T cells sorted from blood, taken in a trial of the OX40 agonist ivuxolimab. The receptors were gathered from an adult with an advanced solid tumor such as melanoma, head and neck, liver or kidney cancer. CDR3s include the opening cysteine and the closing phenylalanine or tryptophan. Fields, in order: V gene, clone size, J gene, D gene, CDR3 DNA, CDR3 protein. A D gene is named only where the DNA matches it firmly. Clone size appears in some rows only: once, few, many, or a class for an expanded clone.

V: TRBV28
size: .
J: TRBJ2-7
D: .
DNA: TGTGCCAGCAGAGACGTAGGACAGCCATCCTACGAGCAGTACTTC
CDR3: CASRDVGQPSYEQYF

V: TRBV27
size: .
J: TRBJ2-3
D: .
DNA: TGTGCCAGCAGTTTATTGATTAGCCCAGATACGCAGTATTTT
CDR3: CASSLLISPDTQYF

V: TRBV5-1
size: once
J: TRBJ2-1
D: TRBD2
DNA: TGCGCCAGCAGTGGGCTAGCGGGAGTAGGATTCGACAATGAGCAGTTCTTC
CDR3: CASSGLAGVGFDNEQFF

V: TRBV6-6
size: .
J: TRBJ1-4
D: .
DNA: TGTGCCAGCAAGGGAGAGGAGTCGGGTGAAAAACTGTTTTTT
CDR3: CASKGEESGEKLFF

V: TRBV9
size: .
J: TRBJ2-3
D: .
DNA: TGTGCCAGCAGCCCTCGGGACCTCCCGGCAGATACGCAGTATTTT
CDR3: CASSPRDLPADTQYF

V: TRBV7-9
size: once
J: TRBJ1-5
D: .
DNA: TGTGCCAGCAGCAGGGGCAATCAGCCCCAGCATTTT
CDR3: CASSRGNQPQHF

V: TRBV5-1
size: .
J: TRBJ2-6
D: TRBD1
DNA: TGCGCCAGCGGCCCGGGACAGTTCTCTGGGGCCAACGTCCTGACTTTC
CDR3: CASGPGQFSGANVLTF

V: TRBV7-9
size: once
J: TRBJ2-3
D: .
DNA: TGTGCCAGCAGCCCCCCCCGGGTAGATACGCAGTATTTT
CDR3: CASSPPRVDTQYF

V: TRBV5-1
size: .
J: TRBJ1-3
D: .
DNA: TGCGCCAGCAGCCAACCAGGGGCCTCTGGAAACACCATATATTTT
CDR3: CASSQPGASGNTIYF

V: TRBV6-5
size: .
J: TRBJ2-3
D: .
DNA: TGTGCCAGCAGCCGCGGCAGCACAGATACGCAGTATTTT
CDR3: CASSRGSTDTQYF